This T cell receptor beta chain comes out of a study of neurological immune-mediated disorders. The CDR3 sequence is 17 residues long. J lost 0 bases, V lost 0 bases, and 6 bases had no gene match. CDR1 and CDR2 (germline): ENHRY, SYGVKD. Of note for this clonotype: The antigen is unknown.

Study results and caveats: None of the CDR3 amino acid sequences of expanded clones recurred across subjects, suggesting private repertoires in all groups. For the multiple sclerosis repertoire cluster, no association with any clinical or MRI feature was found.

5'RACE generated cDNA with 10-nucleotide random UMIs. A single run covered 15-18 subjects with over 200 million TCR-beta sequences. TCRdb re-derived calls from the 5' RACE reads in MiXCR, one entry per CDR3 protein. The sample lists tens of thousands of distinct CDR3 sequences, 3.8% seen once, with under 8.5% in the top ten. Sequenced material: PBMCs. This receptor was taken from a man aged 60 to 69 with multiple sclerosis. The chain combines TRBV10-3 with TRBJ2-7, with 9 bases lining up with TRBD2. The CDR3 coding sequence is TGTGCCATCAGTGAGTCTCTCCTAGCGGGGATCTCCTACGAGCAGTACTTC. This codes for CAISESLLAGISYEQYF.